The 3 T cell receptor beta chains given below trace back to one sample, sequenced in a study of shared clonotypes between healthy human individuals. Using immunoSEQ multiplex PCR, the repertoire was profiled, and TCRdb retains in-frame clones only, with some absent. This table holds roughly 1 million clones, around 76% found once. Sequencing was carried out using memory CD4+ T cells sorted from blood. Stated subset: CD45RA-negative fraction. Every receptor here comes from a young man in good health.

This chain's CDR3 is CASSYLQGAGEQYF. For the CDR3, the DNA is TGTGCCAGCAGTTACCTACAGGGGGCGGGCGAGCAGTACTTC. The chain links TRBV27 to TRBJ2-7, with TRBD1 identical over 9 bases. Germline lookup yields CDR1 MNHEY and CDR2 SMNVEV (reference sequence). V lost 4 bases, J lost 6 bases, and 7 bases stayed unmatched. The CDR3 contains 14 residues.

The rearrangement uses TRBV6-7 and TRBJ1-5; 8 nucleotides align to TRBD1. TRBV6-7 is classed as an ORF, of uncertain function. This CDR3 contains 17 residues. With V trimmed by 4 bases and J by 1 base, 9 bases remained unmatched. The CDR3 protein is CASSFSQTGESNQPQHF. The CDR3 DNA follows: TGTGCCAGCAGTTTCTCTCAGACAGGGGAAAGCAATCAGCCCCAGCATTTT.

This chain's CDR3 is CASSLEPSGGDNEQFF. The DNA for the CDR3 is TGCGCCAGCAGCTTGGAGCCTAGCGGGGGGGACAATGAGCAGTTCTTC. The chain employs TRBV5-1 and TRBJ2-1; 12 bases agree with TRBD2. Germline CDR1 is SGHRS and CDR2 is YFSETQ. Germline trimming cut 0 bases from V and 5 bases from J; bases unmatched to any gene: 3. The CDR3 is 16 amino acids.